These 3 T cell receptor beta chains came from one sample sequenced in a study of blood T cell repertoires in COVID-19. The table came from immunoSEQ multiplex PCR; TCRdb's copy has only in-frame clones and leaves some out. The data show 200,000 to 300,000 clones, about 80% seen once. Sequencing was done on a sample of peripheral blood. The receptors originated from a human donor in a cohort sampled during active COVID-19.

The chain links TRBV18 to TRBJ1-2; D possibly corresponds to TRBD1 (6 bases). Trimming left V 6 bases short and J 7 bases short, with 15 bases between. Germline CDR1 is KGHSH and CDR2 is LQKENI. The CDR3 is made up of 13 amino acids. The CDR3 bases are TGTGCCAGCTCGTACGACAGACAGGCTGGCTACACCTTC. Its translation is CASSYDRQAGYTF.

This rearrangement joins TRBV27 to TRBJ1-3, with TRBD1 identical over 7 bases. This CDR3 has 15 residues. The V segment lost 6 bases and the J segment 2 bases; nucleotides outside the gene matches: 7. Germline-derived CDR1 and CDR2 are MNHEY and SMNVEV (reference sequence). The CDR3 spells CASRPTGRTGNTIYF. The CDR3 nucleotides read TGTGCCAGCAGGCCGACAGGGAGAACTGGAAACACCATATATTTT.

The chain couples TRBV12-5 to TRBJ1-2, with TRBD1 matching over 9 bases. The CDR3 contains 16 residues. Germline V gene lookup returns CDR1 LGHNT and CDR2 FRNRAP. The ends lost 6 bases at V and 1 base at J; junction bases unmatched: 9. The CDR3 is CASGPAGTGFNYGYTF. The CDR3 DNA reads TGTGCTAGTGGACCGGCCGGGACAGGGTTTAACTATGGCTACACCTTC.